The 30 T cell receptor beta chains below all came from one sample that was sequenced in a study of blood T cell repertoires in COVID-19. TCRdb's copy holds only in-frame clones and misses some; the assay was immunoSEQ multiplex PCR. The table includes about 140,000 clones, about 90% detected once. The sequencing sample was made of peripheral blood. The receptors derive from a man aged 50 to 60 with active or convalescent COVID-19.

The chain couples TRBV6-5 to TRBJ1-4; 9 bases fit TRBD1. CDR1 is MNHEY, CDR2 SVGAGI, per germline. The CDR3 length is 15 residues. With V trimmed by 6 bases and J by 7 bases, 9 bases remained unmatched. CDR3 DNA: TGTGCCAGCAGCCCCCCGGGACAGGGTAGTGAAAAACTGTTTTTT. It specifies CASSPPGQGSEKLFF.

CDR3: CASSLPHSEQFF. The CDR3 region has the DNA TGTGCCAGCAGCCTCCCCCACAGCGAGCAGTTCTTC. The gene calls are TRBV9 and TRBJ2-1; D gene uncertain. The V end lost 4 bases, the J end lost 10 bases, and 12 bases lay between the germline ends. Germline V gives CDR1 SGDLS, CDR2 YYNGEE. The CDR3 runs 12 residues.

The CDR3 here is CASSLGRNEQFF. The CDR3 bases are TGCGCCAGCAGCTTGGGCAGGAATGAGCAGTTCTTC. The rearrangement joins TRBV5-1 to TRBJ2-1; D is undetermined. Germline V gene sequence: CDR1 SGHRS, CDR2 YFSETQ. There are 12 residues in the CDR3. V was cut by 0 bases and J by 7 bases, with 5 bases left in between.

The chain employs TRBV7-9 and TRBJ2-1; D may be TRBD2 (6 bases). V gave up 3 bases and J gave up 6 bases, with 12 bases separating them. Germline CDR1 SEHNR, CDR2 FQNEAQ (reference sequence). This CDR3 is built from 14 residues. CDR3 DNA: TGTGCCAGCAGCTTGTCTGAGACTAGCAATGAGCAGTTCTTC. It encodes CASSLSETSNEQFF.

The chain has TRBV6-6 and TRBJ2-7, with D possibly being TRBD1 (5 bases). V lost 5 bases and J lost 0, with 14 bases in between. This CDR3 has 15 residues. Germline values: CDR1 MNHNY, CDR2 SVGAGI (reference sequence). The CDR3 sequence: CASSDWTRSSYEQYF. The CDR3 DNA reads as TGTGCCAGCAGTGACTGGACACGAAGCTCCTACGAGCAGTACTTC.

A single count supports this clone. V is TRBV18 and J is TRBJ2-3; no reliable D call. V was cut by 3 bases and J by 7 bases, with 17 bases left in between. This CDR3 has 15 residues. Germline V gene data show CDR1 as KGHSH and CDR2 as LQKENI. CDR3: CASSPRSTPPNTQYF. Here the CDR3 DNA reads TGTGCCAGCTCACCGCGGAGTACCCCCCCGAATACGCAGTATTTT. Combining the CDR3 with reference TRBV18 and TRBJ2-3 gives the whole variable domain NAGVMQNPRHLVRRRGQEARLRCSPMKGHSHVYWYRQLPEEGLKFMVYLQKENIIDESGMPKERFSAEFPKEGPSILRIQQVVRGDSAAYFCASSPRSTPPNTQYFGPGTRLTVL.

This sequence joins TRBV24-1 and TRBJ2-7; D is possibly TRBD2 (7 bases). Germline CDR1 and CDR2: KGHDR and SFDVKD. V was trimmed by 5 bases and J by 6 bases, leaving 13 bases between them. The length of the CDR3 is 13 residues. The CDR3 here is CATSAGGRSEQYF. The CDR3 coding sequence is TGTGCCACCAGTGCCGGGGGGCGGTCCGAGCAGTACTTC.

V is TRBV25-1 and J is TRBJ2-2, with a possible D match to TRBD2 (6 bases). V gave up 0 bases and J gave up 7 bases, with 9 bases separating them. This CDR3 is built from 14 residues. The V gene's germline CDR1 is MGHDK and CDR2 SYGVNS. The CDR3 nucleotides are TGTGCCAGCAGTGAATATCAGGAGGGCGGGGAGCTGTTTTTT. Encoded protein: CASSEYQEGGELFF.

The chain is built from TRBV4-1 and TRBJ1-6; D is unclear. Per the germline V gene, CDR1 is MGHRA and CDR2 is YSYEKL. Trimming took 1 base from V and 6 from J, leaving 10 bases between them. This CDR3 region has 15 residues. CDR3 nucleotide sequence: TGCGCCAGCAGCCAAGCGGTACAGTCTAATTCACCCCTCCACTTT. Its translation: CASSQAVQSNSPLHF.

The CDR3 DNA reads TGCGCCAGCAGCCGGTCGGACAGACCGAACACTGAAGCTTTCTTT. Protein sequence: CASSRSDRPNTEAFF. This sequence joins TRBV4-3 and TRBJ1-1, with D perhaps matching TRBD1 (6 bases). Trimming took off 4 bases at V and 1 base at J, with 13 bases between the two ends. The CDR3 length is 15 residues. The germline V gene has CDR1 LGHNA and CDR2 YSLEER.

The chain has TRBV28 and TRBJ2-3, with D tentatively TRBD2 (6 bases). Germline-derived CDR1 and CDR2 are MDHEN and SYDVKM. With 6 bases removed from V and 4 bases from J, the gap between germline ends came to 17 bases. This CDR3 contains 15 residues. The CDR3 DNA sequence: TGTGCCAGCAGCTCATGGGACTTCGGAGCAGATACGCAGTATTTT. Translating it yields CASSSWDFGADTQYF.

CDR3 sequence: CASSVLGSGGYEQYF. The CDR3 coding sequence is TGTGCCAGCAGCGTCCTAGGTAGCGGGGGCTACGAGCAGTACTTC. V usage is TRBV9 and J usage is TRBJ2-7, with 9 bases lining up with TRBD2. CDR1 is SGDLS, CDR2 YYNGEE, per germline. Trimming took 2 bases from V and 3 from J; bases not matched to a gene: 6. The CDR3 totals 15 residues.

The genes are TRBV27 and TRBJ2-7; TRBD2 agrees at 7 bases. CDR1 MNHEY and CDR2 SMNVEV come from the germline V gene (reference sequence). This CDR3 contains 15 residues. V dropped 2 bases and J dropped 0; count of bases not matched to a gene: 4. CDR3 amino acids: CASSLLAGASYEQYF. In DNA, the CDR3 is TGTGCCAGCAGTTTACTCGCGGGAGCCTCCTACGAGCAGTACTTC.

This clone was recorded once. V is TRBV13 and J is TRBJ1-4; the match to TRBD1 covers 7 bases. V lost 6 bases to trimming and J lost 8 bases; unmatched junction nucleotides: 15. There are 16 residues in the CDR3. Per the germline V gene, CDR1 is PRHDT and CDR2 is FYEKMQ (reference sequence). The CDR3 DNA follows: TGTGCCAGCAGGGGACAGCCGGCGGAGGGGGGCGAAAAACTGTTTTTT. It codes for CASRGQPAEGGEKLFF. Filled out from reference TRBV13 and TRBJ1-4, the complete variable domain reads AAGVIQSPRHLIKEKRETATLKCYPIPRHDTVYWYQQGPGQDPQFLISFYEKMQSDKGSIPDRFSAQQFSDYHSELNMSSLELGDSALYFCASRGQPAEGGEKLFFGSGTQLSVL.

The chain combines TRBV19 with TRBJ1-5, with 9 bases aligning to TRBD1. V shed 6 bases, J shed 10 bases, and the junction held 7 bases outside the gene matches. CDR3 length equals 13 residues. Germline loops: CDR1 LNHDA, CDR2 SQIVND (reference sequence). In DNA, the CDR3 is TGTGCCAGTAGAGGGACAGGGTTGGGCCCCCAGCATTTT. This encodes CASRGTGLGPQHF.

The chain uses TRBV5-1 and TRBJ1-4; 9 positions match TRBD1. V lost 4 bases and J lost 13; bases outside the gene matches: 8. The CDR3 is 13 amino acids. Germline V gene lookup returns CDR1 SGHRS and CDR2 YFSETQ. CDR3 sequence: CASSVQGARGLFF. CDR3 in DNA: TGCGCCAGCAGCGTACAGGGGGCCCGGGGACTGTTTTTT.

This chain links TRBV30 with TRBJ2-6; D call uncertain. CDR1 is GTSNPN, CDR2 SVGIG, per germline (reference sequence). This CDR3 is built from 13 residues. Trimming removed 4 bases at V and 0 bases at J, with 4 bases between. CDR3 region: CAWKSSGANVLTF. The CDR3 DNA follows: TGTGCCTGGAAGAGCTCTGGGGCCAACGTCCTGACTTTC.

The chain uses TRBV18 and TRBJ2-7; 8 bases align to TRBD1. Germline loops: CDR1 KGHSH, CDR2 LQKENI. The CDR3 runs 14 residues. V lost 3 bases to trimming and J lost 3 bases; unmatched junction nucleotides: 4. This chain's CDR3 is CASSPTGDHYEQYF. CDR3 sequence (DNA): TGTGCCAGCTCACCGACAGGGGATCACTACGAGCAGTACTTC.

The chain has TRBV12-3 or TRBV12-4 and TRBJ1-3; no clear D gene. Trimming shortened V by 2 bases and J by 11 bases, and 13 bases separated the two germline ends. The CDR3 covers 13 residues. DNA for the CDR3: TGTGCCAGCAGTTTACTCGCGACGAGCGCCATATATTTT. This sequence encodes CASSLLATSAIYF.

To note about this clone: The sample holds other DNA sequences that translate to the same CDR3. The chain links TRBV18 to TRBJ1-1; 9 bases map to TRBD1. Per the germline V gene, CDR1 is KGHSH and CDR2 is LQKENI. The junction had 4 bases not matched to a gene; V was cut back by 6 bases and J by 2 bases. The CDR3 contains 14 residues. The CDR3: CASSGQGTNTEAFF. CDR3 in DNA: TGTGCCAGCTCGGGACAGGGAACTAACACTGAAGCTTTCTTT.

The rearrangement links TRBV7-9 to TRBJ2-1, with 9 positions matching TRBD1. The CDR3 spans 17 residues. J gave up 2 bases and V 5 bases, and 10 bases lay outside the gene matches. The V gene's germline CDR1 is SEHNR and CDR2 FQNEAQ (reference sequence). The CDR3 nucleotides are TGTGCCAGCAGCGAGGGACAGGGCGAGGGGGCCTACAATGAGCAGTTCTTC. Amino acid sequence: CASSEGQGEGAYNEQFF.

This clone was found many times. The CDR3 nucleotides read TGTGCTAGTGGTCCTCGGGGCGGGAGGGCTACACATGTCTTTCCCTACAATGAGCAGTTCTTC. Its protein is CASGPRGGRATHVFPYNEQFF. This chain joins TRBV12-5 and TRBJ2-1, with TRBD2 matching over 9 bases. CDR1 LGHNT and CDR2 FRNRAP come from the germline V gene. V dropped 5 bases and J dropped 2; count of bases not matched to a gene: 22. The length of the CDR3 is 21 residues.

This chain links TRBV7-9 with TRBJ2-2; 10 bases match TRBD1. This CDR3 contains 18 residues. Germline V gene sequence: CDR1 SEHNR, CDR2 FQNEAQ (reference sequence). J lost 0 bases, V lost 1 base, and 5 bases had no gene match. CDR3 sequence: CASSLGRDRGANTGELFF. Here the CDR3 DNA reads TGTGCCAGCAGCTTAGGCCGGGACAGGGGCGCGAACACCGGGGAGCTGTTTTTT.

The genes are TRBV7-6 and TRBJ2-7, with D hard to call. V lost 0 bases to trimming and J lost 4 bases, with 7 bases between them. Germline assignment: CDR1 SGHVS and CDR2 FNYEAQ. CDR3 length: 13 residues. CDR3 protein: CASSLAPFYEQYF. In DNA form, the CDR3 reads TGTGCCAGCAGCTTAGCCCCTTTTTACGAGCAGTACTTC.

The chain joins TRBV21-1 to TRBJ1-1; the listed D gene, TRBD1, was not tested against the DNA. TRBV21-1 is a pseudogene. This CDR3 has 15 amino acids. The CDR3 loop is CASSKDRNMNTEAFF. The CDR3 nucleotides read TGTGCCAGCAGCAAGGACAGGAATATGAACACTGAAGCTTTCTTT.

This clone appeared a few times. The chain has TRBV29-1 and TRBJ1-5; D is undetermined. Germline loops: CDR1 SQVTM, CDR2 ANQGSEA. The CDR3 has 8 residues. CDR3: CIYEPQHF. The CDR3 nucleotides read TGCATCTACGAGCCCCAGCATTTT.

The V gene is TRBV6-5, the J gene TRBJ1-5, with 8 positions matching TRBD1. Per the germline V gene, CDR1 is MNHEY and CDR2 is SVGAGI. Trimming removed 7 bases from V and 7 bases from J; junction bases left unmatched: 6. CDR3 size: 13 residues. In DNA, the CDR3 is TGTGCCAGCATGGCAGGGGGCGGGCAGCCCCAGCATTTT. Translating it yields CASMAGGGQPQHF.

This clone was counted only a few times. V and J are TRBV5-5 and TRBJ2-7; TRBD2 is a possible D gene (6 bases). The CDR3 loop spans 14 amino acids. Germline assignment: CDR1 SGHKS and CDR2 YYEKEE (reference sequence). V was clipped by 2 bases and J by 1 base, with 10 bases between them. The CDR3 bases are TGTGCCAGCAGCTTCCCTAGCGCATCCTACGAGCAGTACTTC. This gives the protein CASSFPSASYEQYF.

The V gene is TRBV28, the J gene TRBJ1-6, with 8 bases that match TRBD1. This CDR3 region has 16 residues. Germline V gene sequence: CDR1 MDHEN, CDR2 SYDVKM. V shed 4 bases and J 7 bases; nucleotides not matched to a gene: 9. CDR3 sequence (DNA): TGTGCCAGCAGTTCCCCTGGACAGGGCTCGAATTCACCCCTCCACTTT. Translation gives CASSSPGQGSNSPLHF.

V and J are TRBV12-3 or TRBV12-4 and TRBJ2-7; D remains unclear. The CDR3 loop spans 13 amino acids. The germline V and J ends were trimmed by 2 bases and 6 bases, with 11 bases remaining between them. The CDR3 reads CASSLNPLSEQYF. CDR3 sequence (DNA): TGTGCCAGCAGTTTAAATCCCCTGTCCGAGCAGTACTTC.